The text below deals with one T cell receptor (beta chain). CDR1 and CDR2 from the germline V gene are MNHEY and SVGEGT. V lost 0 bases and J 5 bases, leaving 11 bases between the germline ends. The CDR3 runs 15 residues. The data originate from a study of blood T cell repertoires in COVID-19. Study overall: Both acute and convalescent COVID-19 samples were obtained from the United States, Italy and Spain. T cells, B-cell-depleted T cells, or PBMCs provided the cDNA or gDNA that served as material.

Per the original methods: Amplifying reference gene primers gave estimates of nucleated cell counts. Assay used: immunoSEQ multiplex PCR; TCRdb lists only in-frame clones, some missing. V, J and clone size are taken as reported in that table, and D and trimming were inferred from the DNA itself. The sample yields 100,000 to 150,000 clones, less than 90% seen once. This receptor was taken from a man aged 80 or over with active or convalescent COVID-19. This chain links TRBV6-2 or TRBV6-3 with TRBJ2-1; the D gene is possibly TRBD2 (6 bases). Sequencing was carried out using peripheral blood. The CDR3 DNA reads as TGTGCCAGCAGTTACTCACTGACTAGTAACAATGAGCAGTTCTTC. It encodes CASSYSLTSNNEQFF.